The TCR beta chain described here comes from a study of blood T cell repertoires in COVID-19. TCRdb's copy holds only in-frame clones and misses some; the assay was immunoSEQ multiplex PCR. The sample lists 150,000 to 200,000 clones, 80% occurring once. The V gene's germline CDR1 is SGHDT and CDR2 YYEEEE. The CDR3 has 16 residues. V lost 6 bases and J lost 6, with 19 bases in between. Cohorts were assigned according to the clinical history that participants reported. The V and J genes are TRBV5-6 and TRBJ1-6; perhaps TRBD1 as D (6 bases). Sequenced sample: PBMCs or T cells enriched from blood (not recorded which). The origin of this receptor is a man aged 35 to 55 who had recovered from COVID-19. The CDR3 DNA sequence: TGTGCCAGCACCCTCTGGGGGGGCGGGAGTAATTCACCCCTCCACTTT. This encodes CASTLWGGGSNSPLHF. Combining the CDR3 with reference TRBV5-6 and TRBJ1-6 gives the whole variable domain DAGVTQSPTHLIKTRGQQVTLRCSPKSGHDTVSWYQQALGQGPQFIFQYYEEEERQRGNFPDRFSGHQFPNYSSELNVNALLLGDSALYLCASTLWGGGSNSPLHFGNGTRLTVT.